Following are 28 T cell receptor beta chains from one sample sequenced in a study of T-cell reconstitution after alpha-beta-depleted transplantation in children. Unique molecular identifiers were incorporated when the TCRbeta library was constructed. MiXCR, run by TCRdb on the PCR reads, gives a single entry per CDR3 protein. This sample has about 830,000 distinct CDR3 sequences, with less than 20% found just once. This material consisted of PBMCs, mostly from graft donor cells, taken 360 days after TCRalphabeta/CD19-depleted stem cell transplant. Source of these receptors: a male patient aged 10-17 years who had a stem cell transplant for acute lymphoblastic leukemia, so the T cells may come from the graft donor.

This CDR3 reads CASSQVLGGPRVHEQFF. The DNA of the CDR3 is TGTGCCAGCAGCCAAGTTCTGGGAGGGCCACGGGTGCATGAGCAGTTCTTC. The gene calls are TRBV3-1 and TRBJ2-1; 7 nucleotides line up with TRBD2. This CDR3 comprises 17 residues. After removal of 1 base from V and 8 bases from J, the junction contained 14 bases not matched to a gene. Germline assignment: CDR1 LGHDT and CDR2 YNNKEL (reference sequence).

This clonotype was seen at least ten times. The CDR3 region is CASSLQGRSNTGELFF. The CDR3 DNA follows: TGCGCCAGCAGCTTGCAGGGACGGTCGAACACCGGGGAGCTGTTTTTT. V usage is TRBV5-1 and J usage is TRBJ2-2, with D tentatively TRBD1 or TRBD2 (5 bases each). CDR3 length: 16 amino acids. V was cut by 1 base and J by 0 bases, with 10 bases left in between. Per germline, CDR1 SGHRS and CDR2 YFSETQ. Together with reference TRBV5-1 and TRBJ2-2, the CDR3 gives the full variable domain: KAGVTQTPRYLIKTRGQQVTLSCSPISGHRSVSWYQQTPGQGLQFLFEYFSETQRNKGNFPGRFSGRQFSNSRSEMNVSTLELGDSALYLCASSLQGRSNTGELFFGEGSRLTVL.

A few counts support this clonotype. This rearrangement joins TRBV9 to TRBJ2-7; 15 nucleotides match TRBD2. Germline CDR1 and CDR2: SGDLS and YYNGEE. This CDR3 contains 18 residues. The V segment lost 2 bases and the J segment 0 bases; nucleotides outside the gene matches: 6. The chain's CDR3 is CASSVGLAGGHGSYEQYF. The CDR3 coding sequence is TGTGCCAGCAGCGTGGGACTAGCGGGAGGCCACGGCTCCTACGAGCAGTACTTC.

This clonotype was found a few times. CDR3 sequence: CATSRTFATALAKNIQYF. The CDR3 DNA sequence: TGTGCCACCAGCCGAACCTTCGCGACAGCTCTAGCCAAAAACATTCAGTACTTC. The chain employs TRBV15 and TRBJ2-4, with a tentative D call TRBD1 (5 bases). The CDR3 sequence is 18 residues long. CDR1 is LNHNV and CDR2 is YYDKDF in the germline V gene (reference sequence). The V end lost 5 bases, the J end lost 0 bases, and 20 bases lay between the germline ends.

The chain employs TRBV4-1 and TRBJ1-5, with 7 bases identical to TRBD1. Germline V lookup: CDR1 MGHRA, CDR2 YSYEKL. CDR3 length: 17 residues. Germline trimming cut 2 bases from V and 7 bases from J; bases unmatched to any gene: 14. CDR3 protein: CASSQQGGRAVWQPQHF. The CDR3 DNA sequence: TGCGCCAGCAGCCAACAGGGGGGCAGGGCTGTTTGGCAGCCCCAGCATTTT.

In its sample, this clonotype was seen a few times. V gene TRBV27 combines with J gene TRBJ2-5, with D uncertain. Germline V gene data show CDR1 as MNHEY and CDR2 as SMNVEV (reference sequence). The V end lost 1 base, the J end lost 2 bases, and 11 bases lay between the germline ends. The CDR3 contains 15 residues. The CDR3: CASSLLWRTQETQYF. CDR3 coding DNA: TGTGCCAGCAGTTTATTGTGGCGAACTCAAGAGACCCAGTACTTC.

Only a few counts were recorded for this clonotype. This chain links TRBV7-2 with TRBJ2-5, with unresolved D. The CDR3 runs to 13 residues. Trimming stripped 6 bases from V and 4 bases from J, with 12 bases between. CDR1 is SGHTA and CDR2 is FQGNSA in the germline V gene. Written as DNA, the CDR3 is TGTGCCAGCAGGTATCCGATAAGAGAGACCCAGTACTTC. Protein sequence: CASRYPIRETQYF.

The V and J genes are TRBV10-3 and TRBJ2-5; D call uncertain. CDR3 length equals 12 residues. Trimming stripped 1 base from V and 3 bases from J, with 3 bases between. CDR1 and CDR2 from the germline V gene are ENHRY and SYGVKD. CDR3 sequence reads: CAISELEETQYF. Written as DNA, the CDR3 is TGTGCCATCAGTGAGTTAGAAGAGACCCAGTACTTC.

The V and J genes are TRBV15 and TRBJ2-1; no firm D call. The germline gives CDR1 LNHNV, CDR2 YYDKDF (reference sequence). Deletions cut 1 base from V and 5 bases from J, with 15 bases between. The CDR3 loop spans 16 amino acids. CDR3 sequence (DNA): TGTGCCACCAGCAGAGGTGGCAGACTCGTCCACAATGAGCAGTTCTTC. This gives the protein CATSRGGRLVHNEQFF.

The chain has TRBV19 and TRBJ2-1, with D possibly TRBD1 on 5 matching bases. Per the germline V gene, CDR1 is LNHDA and CDR2 is SQIVND (reference sequence). Trimming pared 3 bases from V and 5 bases from J, leaving 14 bases between. The CDR3 totals 15 residues. The CDR3 DNA follows: TGTGCCAGTAGTATGGGGCGAGGATCCCACAATGAGCAGTTCTTC. It is translated as CASSMGRGSHNEQFF.

This clonotype showed up many times. The chain is built from TRBV20-1 and TRBJ2-5; no clear D gene. The germline V gene has CDR1 DFQATT and CDR2 SNEGSKA (reference sequence). This CDR3 region has 13 residues. V shed 6 bases and J shed 5 bases, with 16 bases lying between them. The chain's CDR3 is CSARVTLWETQYF. The CDR3 region has the DNA TGCAGTGCCCGTGTAACGCTCTGGGAGACCCAGTACTTC.

This chain uses TRBV5-4 with TRBJ2-7; no definite D call. Germline lookup yields CDR1 SGHNT and CDR2 YYREEE (reference sequence). This CDR3 is 16 amino acids long. Trimming took 5 bases from V and 0 from J, leaving 18 bases between them. The CDR3 reads CASSPTDRVSSYEQYF. CDR3 in DNA: TGTGCCAGCAGTCCTACAGACCGCGTTAGCTCCTACGAGCAGTACTTC.

There are many counts of this clonotype. The rearrangement joins TRBV29-1 to TRBJ2-7; possible D gene TRBD1, 6 bases. Trimming removed 6 bases from V and 2 bases from J, with 17 bases in between. Germline CDR1 is SQVTM and CDR2 is ANQGSEA. The CDR3 is 14 amino acids. The CDR3: CSVLDKGVTYEQYF. The CDR3 DNA reads as TGCAGCGTCCTCGATAAGGGGGTGACCTACGAGCAGTACTTC.

The chain recombines TRBV6-1 with TRBJ2-2; D is perhaps TRBD1 (6 bases). This CDR3 is 15 amino acids long. The germline V and J ends were trimmed by 6 bases and 4 bases, with 15 bases remaining between them. Germline CDR1 MNHNS, CDR2 SASEGT. The chain's CDR3 is CASRSYRERTGELFF. CDR3 DNA: TGTGCCAGCAGATCCTACAGGGAACGCACCGGGGAGCTGTTTTTT.

The V and J genes are TRBV18 and TRBJ2-5; 8 bases align to TRBD2. V lost 6 bases, J lost 6 bases, and 6 bases stayed unmatched. The CDR3 covers 13 residues. Germline-derived CDR1 and CDR2 are KGHSH and LQKENI. Written as DNA, the CDR3 is TGTGCCAGCTCTTGGACTAGCCTAAAGACCCAGTACTTC. Protein sequence: CASSWTSLKTQYF.

The sample holds many counts of this clonotype. The chain joins TRBV10-3 to TRBJ2-7; D perhaps matches TRBD1 (6 bases). The CDR3 is 14 amino acids. Trimming stripped 3 bases from V and 1 base from J, with 10 bases between. Germline lookup yields CDR1 ENHRY and CDR2 SYGVKD. Here the CDR3 reads CAISDLTGSYEQYF. The CDR3 DNA reads as TGTGCCATCAGTGATTTGACAGGTTCCTACGAGCAGTACTTC.

The chain carries TRBV12-3 or TRBV12-4 and TRBJ2-1; 12 bases agree with TRBD2. V dropped 3 bases and J dropped 6; count of bases not matched to a gene: 15. CDR3 size: 19 residues. In DNA form, the CDR3 reads TGTGCCAGCAGTTTTAAGTCCCGGGGGACTAGCGGGCCTCGCAATGAGCAGTTCTTC. Protein sequence: CASSFKSRGTSGPRNEQFF.

This clonotype was observed a handful of times. The chain joins TRBV7-9 to TRBJ2-5; 7 bases are shared with TRBD2. The CDR3 is 16 residues long. J gave up 3 bases and V 7 bases, and 14 bases lay outside the gene matches. Germline V gene lookup returns CDR1 SEHNR and CDR2 FQNEAQ (reference sequence). DNA for the CDR3: TGTGCCAGCACCCCCCGGGAGGAATCCCCCAAAGAGACCCAGTACTTC. It translates to CASTPREESPKETQYF.

This clonotype was detected only a few times. This chain links TRBV5-1 with TRBJ2-5, with 7 bases identical to TRBD1. Per germline, CDR1 SGHRS and CDR2 YFSETQ. The J segment lost 5 bases and the V segment lost 3 bases, leaving 7 bases of the junction unmatched. The CDR3 contains 14 residues. The CDR3 DNA follows: TGCGCCAGCAGCTCCCACAGGGGTCTTGAGACCCAGTACTTC. Protein sequence: CASSSHRGLETQYF.

The CDR3 spells CASLAGGDTQYF. The CDR3, as DNA: TGTGCCAGTCTAGCGGGAGGAGATACGCAGTATTTT. The V and J genes are TRBV12-3 or TRBV12-4 and TRBJ2-3, with 11 bases matching TRBD2. The CDR3 loop spans 12 amino acids. Losses at the gene ends were 9 bases for V and 5 bases for J; bases not matched to a gene: 1.

V and J are TRBV27 and TRBJ2-3; D not certain. This CDR3 has 17 residues. The V gene lost 5 bases and the J gene lost 2 bases, with 20 bases spanning the gap. Germline assignment: CDR1 MNHEY and CDR2 SMNVEV (reference sequence). The CDR3 region has the DNA TGTGCCAGCAGTCCCCCCGACTCCACTTTCAACACAGATACGCAGTATTTT. Translating it yields CASSPPDSTFNTDTQYF.

This clonotype showed up just a few times. V is TRBV5-1 and J is TRBJ2-5; the D is unclear. V lost 5 bases to trimming and J lost 4 bases, with 21 bases between them. CDR1 SGHRS and CDR2 YFSETQ come from the germline V gene. The CDR3 has 16 residues. CDR3: CASSLTLERSLETQYF. CDR3 DNA: TGCGCCAGCAGTCTCACCTTGGAGCGCTCCCTAGAGACCCAGTACTTC. Full variable domain (rest looked up from reference TRBV5-1 and TRBJ2-5): KAGVTQTPRYLIKTRGQQVTLSCSPISGHRSVSWYQQTPGQGLQFLFEYFSETQRNKGNFPGRFSGRQFSNSRSEMNVSTLELGDSALYLCASSLTLERSLETQYFGPGTRLLVL.

This clonotype was recorded a few times. In DNA, the CDR3 is TGTGCCAGCAGCCTGGACAGGGCGGGTGAAAAACTGTTTTTT. This gives the protein CASSLDRAGEKLFF. This rearrangement joins TRBV25-1 to TRBJ1-4; TRBD1 matches 8 bases. The germline gives CDR1 MGHDK, CDR2 SYGVNS. V lost 6 bases, J lost 7 bases, and 7 bases stayed unmatched. The CDR3 spans 14 residues.

This clonotype has only a few counts. The V and J genes are TRBV20-1 and TRBJ1-3; D is undetermined. Germline-derived CDR1 and CDR2 are DFQATT and SNEGSKA (reference sequence). This CDR3 is built from 13 residues. The CDR3 nucleotides are TGCAGGCCCGACTCAAGCTCTGGAAACACCATATATTTT. Translation: CRPDSSSGNTIYF.

This clonotype was seen more than once but under ten times. The rearrangement uses TRBV4-1 and TRBJ1-3; 8 bases map to TRBD1. With V trimmed by 4 bases and J by 2 bases, 16 bases remained unmatched. This CDR3 comprises 19 residues. Germline lookup yields CDR1 MGHRA and CDR2 YSYEKL. The CDR3: CASSPLTGVVRGAGNTIYF. In DNA form, the CDR3 reads TGCGCCAGCAGCCCCCTGACAGGGGTTGTCAGGGGTGCTGGAAACACCATATATTTT.

The rearrangement uses TRBV20-1 and TRBJ2-7, with 8 bases fitting TRBD2. Trimming cost V 0 bases and J 4 bases; bases outside gene matches: 5. CDR3 length: 14 residues. Looked up from germline, CDR1 is DFQATT and CDR2 is SNEGSKA (reference sequence). CDR3 region: CSARDPRGRYEQYF. CDR3 sequence (DNA): TGCAGTGCTAGAGATCCTCGCGGGAGGTACGAGCAGTACTTC.

Concerning this clonotype itself: A much larger clone differs from this one at a single base, so this may be a read error. The CDR3 region is CASSLPAYNEQYF. DNA of the CDR3: TGTGCCAGCAGTCTCCCGGCCTACAATGAGCAGTACTTC. The J gene is TRBJ2-1, the V gene TRBV5-4, with D uncertain. The tail of the sequence fits TRBJ2-7 better, so the J call may be wrong. Per the germline V gene, CDR1 is SGHNT and CDR2 is YYREEE (reference sequence). The CDR3 contains 13 residues.

The V and J genes are TRBV4-1 and TRBJ2-7; D is unclear. V lost 0 bases, J lost 3 bases, and 15 bases lay in between. The CDR3 consists of 16 residues. Germline V gene lookup returns CDR1 MGHRA and CDR2 YSYEKL. CDR3 sequence: CASSQDLSGSGYEQYF. CDR3 bases: TGCGCCAGCAGCCAAGATCTTTCGGGTTCGGGCTACGAGCAGTACTTC.